This T cell receptor beta chain appears in the sequencing data of a study of T-cell memory formation after mild COVID-19. The CDR3 length is 14 residues. The V and J ends lost 4 bases and 3 bases respectively, with 13 bases between them. Germline V gives CDR1 SGHVS, CDR2 FQNEAQ. One entry per CDR3 protein, called by TCRdb with MiXCR from the 5' RACE reads. The sample contains about 260,000 distinct CDR3 sequences, about a sixth of which appear only once. This clonotype originated in a man younger than 30 who had mild COVID-19 (a few samples of this study predate the infection). Cell type and time point are not known. This sequence joins TRBV7-8 and TRBJ2-7; D gene uncertain. Sequencing was performed on PBMCs or a T cell subset sorted from them (not recorded which). CDR3 DNA: TGTGCCAGCAGCTCCCAGCCCACAGTCTACGAGCAGTACTTC. Its translation is CASSSQPTVYEQYF.